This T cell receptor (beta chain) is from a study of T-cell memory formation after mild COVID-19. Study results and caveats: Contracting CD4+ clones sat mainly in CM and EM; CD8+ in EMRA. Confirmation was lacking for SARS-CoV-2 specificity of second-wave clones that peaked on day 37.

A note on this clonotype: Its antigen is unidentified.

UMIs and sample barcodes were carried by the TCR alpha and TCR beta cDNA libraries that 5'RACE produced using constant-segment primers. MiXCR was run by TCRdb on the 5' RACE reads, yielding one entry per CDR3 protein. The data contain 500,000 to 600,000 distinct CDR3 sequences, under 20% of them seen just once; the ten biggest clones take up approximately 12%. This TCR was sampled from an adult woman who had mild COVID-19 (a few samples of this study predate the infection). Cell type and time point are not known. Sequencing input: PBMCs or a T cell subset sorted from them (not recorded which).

The CDR3 region has the DNA TGTGCCAGCAGTTTAGAGGGGGTTCAGCCCCAGCATTTT. Translating it yields CASSLEGVQPQHF. The rearrangement joins TRBV12-3 or TRBV12-4 to TRBJ1-5, with D perhaps TRBD1 (6 bases). The CDR3 consists of 13 residues. The V gene lost 1 base and the J gene lost 6 bases, with 7 bases spanning the gap.